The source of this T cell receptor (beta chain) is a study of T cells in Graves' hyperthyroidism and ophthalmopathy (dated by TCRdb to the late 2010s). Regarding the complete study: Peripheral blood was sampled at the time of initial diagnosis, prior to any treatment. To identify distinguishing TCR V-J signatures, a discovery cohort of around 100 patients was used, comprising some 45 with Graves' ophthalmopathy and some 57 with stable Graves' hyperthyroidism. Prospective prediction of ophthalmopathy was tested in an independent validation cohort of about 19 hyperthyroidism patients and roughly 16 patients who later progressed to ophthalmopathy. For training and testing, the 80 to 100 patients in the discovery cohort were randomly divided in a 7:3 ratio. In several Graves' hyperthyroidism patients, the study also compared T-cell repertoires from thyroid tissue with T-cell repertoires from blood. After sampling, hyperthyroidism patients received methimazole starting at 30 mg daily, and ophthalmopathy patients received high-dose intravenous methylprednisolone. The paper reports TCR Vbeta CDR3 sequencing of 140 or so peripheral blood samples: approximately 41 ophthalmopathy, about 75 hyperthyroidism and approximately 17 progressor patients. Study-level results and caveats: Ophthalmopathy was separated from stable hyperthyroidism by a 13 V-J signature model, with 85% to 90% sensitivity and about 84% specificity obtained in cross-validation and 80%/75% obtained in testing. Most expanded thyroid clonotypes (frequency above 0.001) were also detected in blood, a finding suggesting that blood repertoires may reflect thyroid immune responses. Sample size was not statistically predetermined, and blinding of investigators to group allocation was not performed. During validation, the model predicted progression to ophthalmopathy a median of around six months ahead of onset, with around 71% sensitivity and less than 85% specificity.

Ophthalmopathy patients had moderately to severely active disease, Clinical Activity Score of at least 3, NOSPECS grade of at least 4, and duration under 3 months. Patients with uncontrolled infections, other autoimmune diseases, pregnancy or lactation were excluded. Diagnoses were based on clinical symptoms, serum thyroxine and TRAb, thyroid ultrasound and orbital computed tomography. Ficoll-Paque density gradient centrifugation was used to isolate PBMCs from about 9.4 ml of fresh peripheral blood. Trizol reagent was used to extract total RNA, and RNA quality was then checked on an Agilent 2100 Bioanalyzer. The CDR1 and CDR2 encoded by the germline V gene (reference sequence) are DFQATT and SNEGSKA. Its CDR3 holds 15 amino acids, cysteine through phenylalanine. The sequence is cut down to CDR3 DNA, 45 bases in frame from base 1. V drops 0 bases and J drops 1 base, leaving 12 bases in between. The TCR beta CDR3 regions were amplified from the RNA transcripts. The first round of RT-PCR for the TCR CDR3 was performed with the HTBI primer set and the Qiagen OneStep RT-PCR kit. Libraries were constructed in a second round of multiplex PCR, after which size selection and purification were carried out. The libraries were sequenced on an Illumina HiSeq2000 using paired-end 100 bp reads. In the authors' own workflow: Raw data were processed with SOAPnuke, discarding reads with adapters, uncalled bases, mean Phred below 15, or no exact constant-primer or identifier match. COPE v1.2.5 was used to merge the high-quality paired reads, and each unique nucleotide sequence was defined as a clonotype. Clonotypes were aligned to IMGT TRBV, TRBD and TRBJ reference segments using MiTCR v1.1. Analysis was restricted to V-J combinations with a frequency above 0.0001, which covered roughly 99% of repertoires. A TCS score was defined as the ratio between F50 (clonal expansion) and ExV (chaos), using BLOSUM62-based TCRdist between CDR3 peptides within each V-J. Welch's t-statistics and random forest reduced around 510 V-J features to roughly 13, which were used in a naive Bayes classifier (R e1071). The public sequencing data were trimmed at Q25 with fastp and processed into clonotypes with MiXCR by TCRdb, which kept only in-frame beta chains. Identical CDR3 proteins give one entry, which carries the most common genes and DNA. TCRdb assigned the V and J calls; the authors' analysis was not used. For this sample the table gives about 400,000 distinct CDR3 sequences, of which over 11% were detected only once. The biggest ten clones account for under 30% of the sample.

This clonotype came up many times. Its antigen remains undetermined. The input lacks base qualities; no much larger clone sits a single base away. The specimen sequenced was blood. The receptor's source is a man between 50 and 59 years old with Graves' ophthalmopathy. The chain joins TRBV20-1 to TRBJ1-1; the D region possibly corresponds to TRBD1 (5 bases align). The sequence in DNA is TGCAGTGCTAGAGATTTAGGGGCTCCGAACACTGAAGCTTTCTTT. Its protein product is CSARDLGAPNTEAFF.